These 8 T cell receptor beta chains originate from one sample sequenced in a study of cytomegalovirus exposure and HLA in healthy donors. It was with 60 Vbeta and 13 Jbeta primers that the PCR ran. Sequencing was performed with immunoSEQ multiplex PCR; in TCRdb, only in-frame clones are kept and a portion is missing. This repertoire shows 80,000 to 95,000 clones, 60% to 85% found once; its top ten account for 5.5% to 7%. The sample taken for sequencing was PBMCs. The receptors were gathered from a man between 18 and 29 years old in good health and CMV-seropositive.

This clone occurred once. The V and J genes are TRBV5-4 and TRBJ2-1, with 8 nucleotides matching TRBD2. This CDR3 has 15 amino acids. Germline V lookup: CDR1 SGHNT, CDR2 YYREEE (reference sequence). V gave up 4 bases and J gave up 8 bases; unmatched junction bases: 11. CDR3 nucleotide sequence: TGTGCCAGCAGCGCTCCGGGACTAGTTGGTCATGAGCAGTTCTTC. The encoded protein is CASSAPGLVGHEQFF.

V and J are TRBV5-8 and TRBJ2-6; 10 bases align to TRBD1. This CDR3 region has 18 residues. Germline lookup yields CDR1 SGHTS and CDR2 YDEGEE. With V trimmed by 2 bases and J by 0 bases, 5 bases remained unmatched. Written as DNA, the CDR3 is TGTGCCAGCAGCTTCTTGACAGGGGGCGTCTCTGGGGCCAACGTCCTGACTTTC. Its protein is CASSFLTGGVSGANVLTF.

This chain joins TRBV6-5 and TRBJ1-2; 8 bases map to TRBD1. Germline V gene data show CDR1 as MNHEY and CDR2 as SVGAGI. J lost 2 bases, V lost 11 bases, and 10 bases had no gene match. The CDR3 has 14 residues. CDR3 in DNA: TGTGCCGGTGCCCGGGACAGGAGGAACTATGGCTACACCTTC. This sequence encodes CAGARDRRNYGYTF.

V and J are TRBV10-1 and TRBJ2-7, with D possibly matching TRBD1 (5 bases). The CDR3 is 14 amino acids. Germline lookup yields CDR1 WNHNN and CDR2 SYGVQD (reference sequence). Trimming took 6 bases from V and 3 from J, leaving 15 bases between them. For the CDR3, the DNA is TGCGCCAGCAGCCCCTCCGGACAAGTCTACGAGCAGTACTTC. Protein sequence: CASSPSGQVYEQYF.

The chain links TRBV10-1 to TRBJ2-2; no firm D call. Trimming took off 3 bases at V and 0 bases at J, with 11 bases between the two ends. The CDR3 loop spans 16 amino acids. Germline-derived CDR1 and CDR2 are WNHNN and SYGVQD (reference sequence). The DNA for the CDR3 is TGCGCCAGCAGTGATCAACTTAACGCGAACACCGGGGAGCTGTTTTTT. This codes for CASSDQLNANTGELFF.

V usage is TRBV7-7 and J usage is TRBJ2-7; possibly TRBD2 for D (5 bases). Looked up from germline, CDR1 is SSHAT and CDR2 is FNYEAQ (reference sequence). The CDR3 sequence is 14 residues long. CDR3 sequence reads: CALAGIGLAYEQYF. The CDR3 region has the DNA TGTGCTCTGGCCGGCATTGGACTGGCGTACGAGCAGTACTTC. Complete variable domain (other parts from reference TRBV7-7 and TRBJ2-7): GAGVSQSPRYKVTKRGQDVTLRCDPISSHATLYWYQQALGQGPEFLTYFNYEAQPDKSGLPSDRFSAERPEGSISTLTIQRTEQRDSAMYRCALAGIGLAYEQYFGPGTRLTVT.

The rearrangement links TRBV5-1 to TRBJ1-4; 8 nucleotides line up with TRBD1. Germline V lookup: CDR1 SGHRS, CDR2 YFSETQ. This CDR3 is built from 12 residues. V was clipped by 4 bases and J by 14 bases; unmatched bases: 7. Here the CDR3 reads CASSGGQGLLFF. The CDR3 DNA follows: TGCGCCAGCAGCGGAGGACAGGGTCTGCTGTTTTTT.

This clone was counted many times. The genes are TRBV9 and TRBJ1-3; a weak D match, TRBD1 (6 bases). CDR1 is SGDLS and CDR2 is YYNGEE in the germline V gene. The ends were cut back, 2 bases at V and 1 base at J, with 13 bases in the middle. The CDR3 has 16 amino acids. CDR3 nucleotides: TGTGCCAGCAGCGTGGCCTCACAGGGATCTGGAAACACCATATATTTT. Amino acid sequence: CASSVASQGSGNTIYF.